This T cell receptor (beta chain) was recovered during a study of blood T cell repertoires in COVID-19. Study background: Sites in the United States, Italy and Spain provided acute and convalescent COVID-19 samples. T cells, B-cell-depleted T cells, or PBMCs supplied cDNA or gDNA.

In the original workflow: From reference gene primer amplification, estimates of nucleated cell counts were derived. Libraries were prepared by immunoSEQ multiplex PCR; TCRdb keeps only in-frame clonotypes and omits some of them. V, J and clone size reflect that table, while D and trimming were determined from the DNA. Here the sample spans tens of thousands of clones, approximately 90% being singletons. J lost 5 bases, V lost 2 bases, and 3 bases had no gene match. Germline CDR1 reads KGHSH; CDR2 reads LQKENI. The CDR3 totals 15 residues. The TCR originated in a man aged 50-59 years with active COVID-19. The sequenced material came from peripheral blood. The chain links TRBV18 to TRBJ2-1; TRBD2 aligns across 10 bases. As DNA, the CDR3 is TGTGCCAGCTCACCAAGCGGGGGGGTCCACAATGAGCAGTTCTTC. It codes for CASSPSGGVHNEQFF.